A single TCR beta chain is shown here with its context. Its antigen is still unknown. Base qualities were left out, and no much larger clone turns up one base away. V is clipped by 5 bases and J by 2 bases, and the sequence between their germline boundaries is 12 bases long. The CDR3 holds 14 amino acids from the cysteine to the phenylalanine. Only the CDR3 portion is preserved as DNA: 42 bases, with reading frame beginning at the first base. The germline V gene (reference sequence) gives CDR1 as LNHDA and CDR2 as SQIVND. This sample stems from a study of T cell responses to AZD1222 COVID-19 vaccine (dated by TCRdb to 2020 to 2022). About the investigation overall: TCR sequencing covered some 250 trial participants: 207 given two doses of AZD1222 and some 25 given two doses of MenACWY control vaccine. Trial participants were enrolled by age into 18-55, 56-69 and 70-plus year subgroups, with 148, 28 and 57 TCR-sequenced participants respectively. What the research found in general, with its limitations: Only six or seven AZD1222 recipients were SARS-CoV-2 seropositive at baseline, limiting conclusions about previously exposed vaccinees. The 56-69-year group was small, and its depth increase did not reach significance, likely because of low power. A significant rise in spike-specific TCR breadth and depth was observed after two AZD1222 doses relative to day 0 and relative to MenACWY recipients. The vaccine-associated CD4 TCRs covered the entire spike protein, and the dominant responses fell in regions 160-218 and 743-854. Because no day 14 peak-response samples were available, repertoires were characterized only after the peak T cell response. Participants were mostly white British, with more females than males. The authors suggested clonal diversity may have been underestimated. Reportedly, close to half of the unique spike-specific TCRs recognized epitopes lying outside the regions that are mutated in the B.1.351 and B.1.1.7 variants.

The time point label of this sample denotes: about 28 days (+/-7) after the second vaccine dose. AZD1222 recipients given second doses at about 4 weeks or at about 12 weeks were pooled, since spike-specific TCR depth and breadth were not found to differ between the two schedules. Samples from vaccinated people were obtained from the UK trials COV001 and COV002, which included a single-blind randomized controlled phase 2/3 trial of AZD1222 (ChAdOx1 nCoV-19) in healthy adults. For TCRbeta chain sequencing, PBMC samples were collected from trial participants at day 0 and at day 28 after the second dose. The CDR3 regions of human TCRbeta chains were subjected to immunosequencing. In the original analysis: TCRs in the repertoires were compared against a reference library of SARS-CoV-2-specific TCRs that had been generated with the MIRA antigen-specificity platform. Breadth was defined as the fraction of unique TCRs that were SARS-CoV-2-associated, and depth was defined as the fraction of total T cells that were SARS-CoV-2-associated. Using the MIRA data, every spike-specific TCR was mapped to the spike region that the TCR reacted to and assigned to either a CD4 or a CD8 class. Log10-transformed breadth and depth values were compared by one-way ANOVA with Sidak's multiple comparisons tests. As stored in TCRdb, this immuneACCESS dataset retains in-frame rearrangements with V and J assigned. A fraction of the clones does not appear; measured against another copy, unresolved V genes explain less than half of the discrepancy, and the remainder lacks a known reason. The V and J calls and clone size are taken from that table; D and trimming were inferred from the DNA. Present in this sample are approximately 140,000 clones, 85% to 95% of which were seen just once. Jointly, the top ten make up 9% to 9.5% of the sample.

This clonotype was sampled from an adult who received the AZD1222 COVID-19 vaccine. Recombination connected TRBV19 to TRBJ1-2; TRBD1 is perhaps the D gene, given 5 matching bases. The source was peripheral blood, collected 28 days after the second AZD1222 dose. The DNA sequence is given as TGTGCCAGTAGTCTCCCGGGACGGAACTATGGCTACACCTTC. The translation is CASSLPGRNYGYTF.